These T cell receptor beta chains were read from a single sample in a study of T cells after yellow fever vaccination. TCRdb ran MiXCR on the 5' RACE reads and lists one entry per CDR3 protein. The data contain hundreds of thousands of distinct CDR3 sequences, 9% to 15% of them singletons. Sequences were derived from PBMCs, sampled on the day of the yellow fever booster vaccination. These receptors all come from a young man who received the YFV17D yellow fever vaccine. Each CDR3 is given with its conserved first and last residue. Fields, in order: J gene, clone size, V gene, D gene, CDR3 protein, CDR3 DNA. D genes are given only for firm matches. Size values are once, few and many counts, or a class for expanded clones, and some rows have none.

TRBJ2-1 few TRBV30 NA CAWGTRYNEQFF TGTGCCTGGGGAACGCGGTACAATGAGCAGTTCTTC
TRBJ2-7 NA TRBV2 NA CASSGSPLDEQYF TGTGCCAGCAGTGGAAGCCCTCTAGACGAGCAGTACTTC
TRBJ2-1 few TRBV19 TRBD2 CASSHTGAGSRGIF TGTGCCAGTAGTCACACCGGGGCAGGGTCGCGGGGGATCTTC
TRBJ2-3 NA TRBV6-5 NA CASSFLNRPDTQYF TGTGCCAGCAGTTTCCTTAACAGGCCAGATACGCAGTATTTT
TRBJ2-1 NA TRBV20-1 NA CSATKGGGYSYNEQFF TGCAGTGCTACCAAAGGGGGGGGGTACTCCTACAATGAGCAGTTCTTC
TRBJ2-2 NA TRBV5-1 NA CASSSGRGDTGEPFF TGCGCCAGCAGCTCTGGCCGCGGGGACACCGGGGAGCCGTTTTTT
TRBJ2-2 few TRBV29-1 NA CSVISEGAGELFF TGCAGCGTTATTAGCGAGGGCGCCGGGGAGCTGTTTTTT
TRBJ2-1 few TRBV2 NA CASSERSVNEQFF TGTGCCAGCAGTGAACGGTCAGTTAATGAGCAGTTCTTC
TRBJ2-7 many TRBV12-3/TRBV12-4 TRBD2 CASVLGGNEQYF TGTGCCAGCGTCCTGGGAGGGAACGAGCAGTACTTC
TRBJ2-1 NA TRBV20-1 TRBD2 CSASSRSGRAYNEQFF TGCAGTGCAAGTTCCCGAAGCGGGAGGGCCTACAATGAGCAGTTCTTC
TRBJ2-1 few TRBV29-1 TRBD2 CSSEGLAGGEQFF TGCAGCTCGGAAGGACTAGCGGGTGGTGAGCAGTTCTTC
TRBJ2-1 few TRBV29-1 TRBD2 CSVGPLAGGPGCQFF TGCAGCGTTGGTCCCCTAGCGGGAGGGCCCGGCTGTCAGTTCTTC
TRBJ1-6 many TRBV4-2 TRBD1 CASSPGQGDSPLHF TGTGCCAGCAGCCCCGGACAGGGTGATTCACCCCTCCACTTT
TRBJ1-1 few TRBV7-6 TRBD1 CASSLAGQGVTEAFF TGTGCCAGCAGCTTAGCGGGACAGGGTGTCACTGAAGCTTTCTTT
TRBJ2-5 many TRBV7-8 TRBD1 CASSPDRDRGRDKSWTQYF TGTGCCAGCAGCCCGGACCGGGACAGGGGGCGGGATAAGAGTTGGACCCAGTACTTC
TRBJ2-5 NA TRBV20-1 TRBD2 CSAYPPGLAGGTQYF TGCAGTGCTTACCCCCCGGGACTAGCGGGAGGGACCCAGTACTTC
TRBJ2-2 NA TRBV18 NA CASSPPIRTGELFF TGTGCCAGCTCACCACCGATCCGTACCGGGGAGCTGTTTTTT
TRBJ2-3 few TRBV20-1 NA CSAPRRDYRETDTQYF TGCAGTGCTCCCCGCAGAGACTACCGGGAGACAGATACGCAGTATTTT
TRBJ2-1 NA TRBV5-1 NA CASETGSSYNEQFF TGCGCCAGCGAAACAGGGAGCTCCTACAATGAGCAGTTCTTC
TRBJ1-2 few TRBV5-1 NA CASSLFGDSGYTF TGCGCCAGCAGCTTGTTCGGGGATTCTGGCTACACCTTC
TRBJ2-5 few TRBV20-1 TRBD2 CSASHPGGQETQYF TGCAGTGCTAGCCACCCGGGGGGACAAGAGACCCAGTACTTC
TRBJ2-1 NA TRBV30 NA CAWTGTSIEQFF TGTGCCTGGACCGGGACTTCGATTGAGCAGTTCTTC
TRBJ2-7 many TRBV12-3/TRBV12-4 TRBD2 CASSPPGAGTRTYEQYF TGTGCCAGCAGTCCCCCCGGGGCGGGGACTAGGACCTACGAGCAGTACTTC
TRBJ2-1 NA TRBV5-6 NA CASSSKRLVSYNEQFF TGTGCCAGCAGCTCGAAAAGGTTGGTCTCCTACAATGAGCAGTTCTTC
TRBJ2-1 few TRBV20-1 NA CSAVAGARSYNEQFF TGCAGTGCTGTTGCTGGGGCGCGGTCCTACAATGAGCAGTTCTTC
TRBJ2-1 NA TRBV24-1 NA CATSDVTGTDNEQFF TGTGCCACCAGTGACGTGACCGGGACTGACAATGAGCAGTTCTTC
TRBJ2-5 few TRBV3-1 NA CASSPRDGVQETQYF TGTGCCAGCAGCCCCCGTGATGGGGTTCAAGAGACCCAGTACTTC
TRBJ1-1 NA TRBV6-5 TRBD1 CASSYTDRVTEAFF TGTGCCAGCAGTTACACCGACAGGGTCACTGAAGCTTTCTTT
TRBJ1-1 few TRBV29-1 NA CSVWTAGEAFF TGCAGCGTTTGGACAGCCGGCGAAGCTTTCTTT
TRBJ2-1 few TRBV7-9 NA CASSLANRVFHEQFF TGTGCCAGCAGCTTAGCTAACCGGGTATTCCATGAGCAGTTCTTC
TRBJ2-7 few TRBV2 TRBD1 CASSEYPGQDYEQYF TGTGCCAGCAGTGAATACCCGGGACAGGACTACGAGCAGTACTTC
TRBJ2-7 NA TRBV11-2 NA CASSLMRGSYEQYF TGTGCCAGCAGTTTAATGCGGGGATCCTACGAGCAGTACTTC
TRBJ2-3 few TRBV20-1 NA CSAWDVTRTDTQYF TGCAGTGCCTGGGACGTAACGAGGACAGATACGCAGTATTTT
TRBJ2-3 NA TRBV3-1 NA CASSQDQGGTEDTQYF TGTGCCAGCAGCCAAGATCAGGGCGGGACAGAAGATACGCAGTATTTT
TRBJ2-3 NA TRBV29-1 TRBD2 CSVDRGSGSSTDTQYF TGCAGCGTTGATAGGGGTAGCGGGAGCAGCACAGATACGCAGTATTTT
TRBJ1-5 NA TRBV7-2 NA CASSAQRGRQPQHF TGTGCCAGCAGCGCGCAGAGGGGACGCCAGCCCCAGCATTTT
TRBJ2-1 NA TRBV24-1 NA CATSVSRGLGEQFF TGTGCCACCAGTGTTTCCAGGGGTTTAGGTGAGCAGTTCTTC
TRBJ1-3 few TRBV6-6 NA CASSGGSRNTIYF TGTGCCAGCAGTGGCGGGTCCCGAAACACCATATATTTT